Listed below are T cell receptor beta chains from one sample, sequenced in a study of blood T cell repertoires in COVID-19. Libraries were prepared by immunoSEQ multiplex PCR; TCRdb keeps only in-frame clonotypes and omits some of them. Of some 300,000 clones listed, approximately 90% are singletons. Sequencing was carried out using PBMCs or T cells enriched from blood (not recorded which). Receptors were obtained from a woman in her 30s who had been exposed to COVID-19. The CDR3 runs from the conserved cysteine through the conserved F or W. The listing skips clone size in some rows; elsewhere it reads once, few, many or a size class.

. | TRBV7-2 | CASSLAGAQETQYF
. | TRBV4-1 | CASSQGGSGRGQPQHF
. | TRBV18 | CASSLMDSRNSPLHF
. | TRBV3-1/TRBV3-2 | CASSRLDRDSYNEQFF
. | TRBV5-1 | CASSYLTGNYGYTF
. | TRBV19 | CASSINTGSPKLFF
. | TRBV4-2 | CASSQVGGLNTEAFF
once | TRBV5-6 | CASSLRDSFPHTEAFF
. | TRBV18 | CASSPPLFTGGNGYTF
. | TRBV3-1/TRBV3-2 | CASSQDGTSGGSYNEQFF
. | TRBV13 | CASSLGPGQENSYNSPLHF
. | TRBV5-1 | CASSLQDTSSGNTIYF
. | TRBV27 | CASSLSWGDPSDEQFF
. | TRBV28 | CATIVTGTGNSPLHF
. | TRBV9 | CASSPRAGTQETQYF
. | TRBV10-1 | CASSAEGLAGGTDTQYF